This T cell receptor delta chain was captured in a study of gamma-delta chains in newborns, infants, children. As for the study in general: Innate gammadelta T cells reportedly expand polyclonally right after birth, driven by microbial exposure, per the title.

TCRdb repeated clone calling on the reads with CATT. The sample lists 5,700 or so delta-chain clones; roughly 0.41% were seen once. Trimming removed 1 base from V and 0 bases from J; junction bases left unmatched: 13. The germline gives CDR1 GEAIGNYY, CDR2 EKD. This CDR3 is built from 21 residues. V usage is TRDV2 and J usage is TRDJ3; 8 bases line up with TRDD3. Sequenced material: blood. The TCR comes from a child who was a newborn, infant or young child, either healthy, febrile or measles-vaccinated (not recorded which). CDR3 region: CACDTADRGITSSWDTRQMFF. Here the CDR3 DNA reads TGTGCCTGTGACACGGCGGACCGGGGGATAACTAGCTCCTGGGACACCCGACAGATGTTTTTC.